Each of the 21 T cell receptor beta chains below was sequenced from the same sample in a study of T cells after yellow fever vaccination. TCRdb reprocessed the 5' RACE reads with MiXCR, giving one entry per CDR3 protein. The table records some 320,000 distinct CDR3 sequences, 3.5% to 5% of them present only once. The sequenced sample was PBMCs, obtained 15 days after the yellow fever booster vaccination. These receptors came from a man aged 18 to 29 who received the YFV17D yellow fever vaccine.

This clonotype was counted at least ten times. The chain has TRBV28 and TRBJ1-1, with a weak D call TRBD1 (6 bases). V was shortened by 5 bases and J by 8 bases, with 18 bases between the two germline ends. Germline CDR1 is MDHEN and CDR2 is SYDVKM. The CDR3 totals 14 residues. The CDR3 reads CASSPRARTDEAFF. The CDR3 DNA sequence: TGTGCCAGCAGTCCTCGGGCCCGGACAGACGAAGCTTTCTTT. Full variable domain (rest looked up from reference TRBV28 and TRBJ1-1): DVKVTQSSRYLVKRTGEKVFLECVQDMDHENMFWYRQDPGLGLRLIYFSYDVKMKEKGDIPEGYSVSREKKERFSLILESASTNQTSMYLCASSPRARTDEAFFGQGTRLTVV.

This clonotype has ten or more counts. The V call is TRBV4-3, the J call TRBJ1-6; perhaps TRBD1 as D (5 bases). The germline V and J ends were trimmed by 8 bases and 9 bases, with 20 bases remaining between them. Germline V lookup: CDR1 LGHNA, CDR2 YSLEER. The CDR3 covers 15 residues. The CDR3 sequence: CASAAEVQGSSPLHF. CDR3 DNA: TGCGCCAGCGCTGCAGAGGTGCAGGGAAGTTCACCCCTCCACTTT.

This clonotype came up many times. The rearrangement uses TRBV6-5 and TRBJ1-4, with 10 positions matching TRBD1. V lost 6 bases and J lost 7; bases outside the gene matches: 8. CDR3 length: 15 residues. CDR1 is MNHEY and CDR2 is SVGAGI in the germline V gene. The CDR3: CASSASGTGAEKLFF. Here the CDR3 DNA reads TGTGCCAGCAGCGCGTCCGGGACAGGGGCTGAAAAACTGTTTTTT.

This clonotype was seen more than once but under ten times. J is TRBJ2-1 and V is TRBV5-1; D uncertain. Germline assignment: CDR1 SGHRS and CDR2 YFSETQ. The V end was cut by 5 bases, the J end by 4 bases, with 7 bases between. The CDR3 sequence is 12 residues long. CDR3 in amino acids: CASRSRYNEQFF. DNA of the CDR3: TGCGCCAGCAGGTCTCGTTACAATGAGCAGTTCTTC.

The chain is built from TRBV28 and TRBJ2-7; 13 bases map to TRBD2. V lost 5 bases, J lost 5 bases, and 3 bases stayed unmatched. Germline values: CDR1 MDHEN, CDR2 SYDVKM. The CDR3 is made up of 14 amino acids. The CDR3 region is CASSKLAGGNEQYV. The CDR3 DNA reads as TGTGCCAGCAGTAAACTAGCGGGGGGGAACGAGCAGTACGTC.

This clonotype was detected many times. The rearrangement links TRBV19 to TRBJ2-7; no definite D call. This CDR3 is built from 12 residues. Looked up from germline, CDR1 is LNHDA and CDR2 is SQIVND (reference sequence). Trimming took off 5 bases at V and 9 bases at J, with 14 bases between the two ends. CDR3 sequence reads: CASSEDGSRQYF. The CDR3 DNA follows: TGTGCCAGTAGTGAGGACGGTAGTCGGCAGTACTTC. Full variable domain (remainder filled in from reference TRBV19 and TRBJ2-7): DGGITQSPKYLFRKEGQNVTLSCEQNLNHDAMYWYRQDPGQGLRLIYYSQIVNDFQKGDIAEGYSVSREKKESFPLTVTSAQKNPTAFYLCASSEDGSRQYFGPGTRLTVT.

This clonotype was seen a handful of times. The J gene is TRBJ2-5, the V gene TRBV28; D is perhaps TRBD1 (5 bases). CDR3 size: 15 residues. V was clipped by 4 bases and J by 5 bases, with 17 bases between them. Per germline, CDR1 MDHEN and CDR2 SYDVKM. The CDR3 protein is CASSSPGRVGETQYF. The CDR3 DNA sequence: TGTGCCAGCAGTTCCCCCGGCAGGGTCGGCGAGACCCAGTACTTC.

V usage is TRBV25-1 and J usage is TRBJ1-1, with 8 bases matching TRBD1. CDR1 is MGHDK, CDR2 SYGVNS, per germline. V shed 4 bases, J shed 5 bases, and the junction held 6 bases outside the gene matches. The CDR3 sequence is 14 residues long. CDR3 in amino acids: CASSVTGARTEAFF. The CDR3 nucleotides read TGTGCCAGCAGTGTGACAGGGGCTAGGACTGAAGCTTTCTTT.

Only one count was recorded for this clonotype. The chain employs TRBV5-4 and TRBJ2-3; 9 bases match TRBD2. Germline trimming cut 1 base from V and 2 bases from J; bases unmatched to any gene: 11. Germline V gene lookup returns CDR1 SGHNT and CDR2 YYREEE (reference sequence). This CDR3 has 18 residues. The CDR3 DNA is TGTGCCAGCAGCTTGTCGGCTCGGCTAGCGGGGACCACAGATACGCAGTATTTT. This encodes CASSLSARLAGTTDTQYF.

This clonotype has at least ten counts. The rearrangement links TRBV29-1 to TRBJ2-5, with D possibly matching TRBD2 (6 bases). V was trimmed by 5 bases and J by 5 bases, leaving 12 bases between them. Germline loops: CDR1 SQVTM, CDR2 ANQGSEA. The CDR3 runs 12 residues. Written as DNA, the CDR3 is TGCAGCGTTCTGCAGGAGGGGGAGACCCAGTACTTC. Translating it yields CSVLQEGETQYF.

This clonotype was detected ten times or more. V gene TRBV5-1 combines with J gene TRBJ2-4; either TRBD1 or TRBD2 may fit D (6 bases each). The CDR3 has 14 residues. Looked up from germline, CDR1 is SGHRS and CDR2 is YFSETQ. Trimming cost V 6 bases and J 5 bases, with 15 bases left between them. For the CDR3, the DNA is TGCGCCAGCAAGCCGGGGGCTCAGGAAAACATTCAGTACTTC. Its protein is CASKPGAQENIQYF.

The CDR3 is CSVGQRNNEQFF. The CDR3 DNA reads as TGCAGCGTGGGACAGAGAAACAATGAGCAGTTCTTC. The chain couples TRBV29-1 to TRBJ2-1; 7 bases are shared with TRBD1. Per the germline V gene, CDR1 is SQVTM and CDR2 is ANQGSEA. V lost 6 bases and J lost 5; bases outside the gene matches: 4. This CDR3 is built from 12 residues.

The chain joins TRBV10-1 to TRBJ1-1; weak D call: TRBD1 (6 bases). The CDR3 has 16 amino acids. The V end lost 2 bases, the J end lost 1 base, and 14 bases lay between the germline ends. CDR1 and CDR2 (germline): WNHNN, SYGVQD (reference sequence). The CDR3 DNA is TGCGCCAGCAGTGAGAAGTCTAAACAGGGGAACACTGAAGCTTTCTTT. Protein sequence: CASSEKSKQGNTEAFF.

The genes are TRBV29-1 and TRBJ2-2; no firm D call. The CDR3 has 15 residues. Germline-derived CDR1 and CDR2 are SQVTM and ANQGSEA. With 0 bases removed from V and 1 base from J, the gap between germline ends came to 9 bases. The CDR3 region is CSVEDFYGNTGELFF. The CDR3 DNA sequence: TGCAGCGTTGAAGATTTCTACGGGAACACCGGGGAGCTGTTTTTT.

The sample holds a few counts of this clonotype. The rearrangement joins TRBV3-1 to TRBJ2-7; a possible D gene is TRBD1 (6 bases). Germline V gene lookup returns CDR1 LGHDT and CDR2 YNNKEL (reference sequence). The CDR3 length is 13 residues. The V and J ends lost 5 bases and 2 bases respectively, with 10 bases between them. CDR3 region: CASSTRDTYEQYF. In DNA form, the CDR3 reads TGTGCCAGCAGCACCCGGGACACCTACGAGCAGTACTTC.

The J gene is TRBJ1-6, the V gene TRBV4-3; D might be TRBD1 (6 bases). Trimming removed 2 bases from V and 7 bases from J, with 15 bases in between. This CDR3 has 16 residues. The germline gives CDR1 LGHNA, CDR2 YSLEER. In DNA form, the CDR3 reads TGCGCCAGCAGCCAAACACACAGGGCCCGGAATTCACCCCTCCACTTT. Translated: CASSQTHRARNSPLHF.

This clonotype was found many times. The chain carries TRBV7-2 and TRBJ1-1; D is ambiguous. The CDR3 is made up of 13 amino acids. V lost 5 bases, J lost 3 bases, and 10 bases lay in between. Germline values: CDR1 SGHTA, CDR2 FQGNSA. This chain's CDR3 is CASSTQVDTEAFF. The CDR3 DNA follows: TGTGCCAGCAGCACCCAGGTAGACACTGAAGCTTTCTTT.

The genes are TRBV15 and TRBJ2-3; weak D call: TRBD2 (6 bases). V was pared by 1 base and J by 0 bases, with 11 bases between. The CDR3 sequence is 16 residues long. The germline gives CDR1 LNHNV, CDR2 YYDKDF (reference sequence). The CDR3 spells CATSRVRRESTDTQYF. The CDR3, as DNA: TGTGCCACCAGCAGAGTTCGGAGGGAGAGCACAGATACGCAGTATTTT.

The gene calls are TRBV5-8 and TRBJ1-1; D unresolved. Looked up from germline, CDR1 is SGHTS and CDR2 is YDEGEE. CDR3 size: 15 residues. V shed 1 base and J shed 5 bases, with 15 bases lying between them. The CDR3 here is CASSLLQSPRTEAFF. CDR3 nucleotide sequence: TGTGCCAGCAGCTTGCTGCAGAGCCCTAGGACTGAAGCTTTCTTT.

This chain links TRBV7-6 with TRBJ1-2; D is possibly TRBD1 (5 bases). Trimming cost V 5 bases and J 0 bases, with 13 bases left between them. This CDR3 spans 15 amino acids. The germline CDR1 and CDR2 sequences are SGHVS and FNYEAQ. CDR3 in DNA: TGTGCCAGCAGCGCCATGGGGGACGCTAACTATGGCTACACCTTC. Amino acid sequence: CASSAMGDANYGYTF.

At least ten counts were recorded for this clonotype. The V call is TRBV5-1, the J call TRBJ1-1; D not certain. Per the germline V gene, CDR1 is SGHRS and CDR2 is YFSETQ. The germline V and J ends were trimmed by 6 bases and 1 base, with 10 bases remaining between them. The CDR3 length is 13 residues. CDR3 in DNA: TGCGCCAGCACCATCGGGTCGAACACTGAAGCTTTCTTT. Its translation is CASTIGSNTEAFF.